This T cell receptor (beta chain) was identified during a study of blood T cell repertoires in COVID-19. The CDR3 runs 13 residues. Trimming shortened V by 8 bases and J by 2 bases, and 10 bases separated the two germline ends. Source study methods: Amplification of reference gene primers provided the estimated nucleated cell counts. Measured with immunoSEQ multiplex PCR; TCRdb has only the in-frame clones, and not every one. That table is the source of V, J and clone size, and D and trimming were worked out from the DNA. This repertoire shows approximately 470,000 clones, about nine tenths found once; its top ten account for around 0.64%.

Sequences were obtained from PBMCs or T cells enriched from blood (not recorded which). This rearrangement joins TRBV12-3 or TRBV12-4 to TRBJ2-1; D is uncertain. This receptor was taken from a young woman who had recovered from COVID-19. The CDR3 loop is CASSRTAYNEQFF. CDR3 nucleotides: TGTGCCAGCTCGCGAACAGCCTACAATGAGCAGTTCTTC.